A selection of T cell receptor beta chains follows, all from one sample in a study of cytomegalovirus exposure and HLA in healthy donors. Only in-frame clones appear in the TCRdb table, and some are missing; sequencing was by immunoSEQ multiplex PCR. This table holds roughly 180,000 clones, roughly 83% found once. Sequencing was carried out using PBMCs. The source of these receptors is a boy aged 2 to 10 in good health and CMV-seronegative. The CDR3 runs from the conserved cysteine through the conserved F or W. A D gene is named only where the DNA matches it firmly. The size entry is marked missing in some rows and otherwise reads once, few, many or a size class.

v_call	clone_size	j_call	d_call	cdr3_nt	cdr3_aa
TRBV27	.	TRBJ2-1	TRBD1	TGTGCCAGCAGCCCGGGACAGGGCCTAACGAGCTCCTACAATGAGCAGTTCTTC	CASSPGQGLTSSYNEQFF
TRBV7-2	.	TRBJ2-5	TRBD2	TGTGCCAGCAGCGCGGGGGGGGAGACCCAGTACTTC	CASSAGGETQYF
TRBV9	.	TRBJ2-2	TRBD1	TGTGCCAGCAGCGTAGAGGGACAGGGTACCGGGGAGCTGTTTTTT	CASSVEGQGTGELFF
TRBV7-3	.	TRBJ2-7	TRBD2	TGTGCCAGCAGCCCAGGCGGACTAGCGGACGAGCAGTACTTC	CASSPGGLADEQYF
TRBV7-9	.	TRBJ1-6	TRBD1	TGTGCCAGCAGCGCAGCCGGGACAGGGAACGTGGATTCACCCCTCCACTTT	CASSAAGTGNVDSPLHF
TRBV15	.	TRBJ1-4	.	TGTGCCACCCGGGGGGCTCATGACAGTGCAACTAATGAAAAACTGTTTTTT	CATRGAHDSATNEKLFF
TRBV11-2	.	TRBJ2-3	TRBD2	TGTGCCAGCACCATATGGACTAGCGGGGACAGAGATACGCAGTATTTT	CASTIWTSGDRDTQYF
TRBV9	.	TRBJ2-1	TRBD2	TGTGCCAGCAGCGTAGCTTCGGCGGGAGGCGGTGGTGAGCAGTTCTTC	CASSVASAGGGGEQFF
TRBV30	.	TRBJ1-1	.	TGTGCCTGGACGGAACGGCTAGACACTGAAGCTTTCTTT	CAWTERLDTEAFF
TRBV6-5	.	TRBJ1-2	.	TGTGCCAGCAGTTGGTCAGGGCTCTATGGCTACACCTTC	CASSWSGLYGYTF
TRBV4-3	.	TRBJ2-3	TRBD2	TGCGCCAGCAGCCAAGCTCTAGCGGGGGGCACAGATACGCAGTATTTT	CASSQALAGGTDTQYF
TRBV7-4	.	TRBJ1-2	.	TGTGCCAGCAGCTTCCATGGAGGCTTC	CASSFHGGF
TRBV5-4	.	TRBJ2-5	TRBD1	TGTGCCAGCAGCATGGACAGGAAAGAGACCCAGTACTTC	CASSMDRKETQYF
TRBV19	.	TRBJ2-1	TRBD2	TGTGCCAGTAAGCCTAGCGGGATAAATGAGCAGTTCTTC	CASKPSGINEQFF
TRBV4-3	.	TRBJ2-5	TRBD1	TGCGCCAGCAGCCAATTTCGGACAGGCGGGACCCAGTACTTC	CASSQFRTGGTQYF
TRBV19	.	TRBJ2-2	TRBD2	TGTGCCAGTATCGGACTAGCGGCGACCGGGGAGCTGTTTTTT	CASIGLAATGELFF
TRBV5-8	.	TRBJ1-2	.	TGTGCCAGCAGCCCCGGACAGACATACTATGGCTACACCTTC	CASSPGQTYYGYTF
TRBV9	.	TRBJ1-5	.	TGTGCCAGCCCGGCGGGGGATGGCCAGCCCCAGCATTTT	CASPAGDGQPQHF
TRBV7-9	.	TRBJ1-1	TRBD1	TGTGCCAGCAGCTTACAGGGGGTTCAGAACACTGAAGCTTTCTTT	CASSLQGVQNTEAFF
TRBV7-9	once	TRBJ2-2	TRBD1	TGTGCCAGCTCAACAGGGGGGACCGGGGAGCTGTTTTTT	CASSTGGTGELFF
TRBV5-4	.	TRBJ2-3	.	TGTGCCAGCAGCTTGGTAGGTGGGGCCCCAGATACGCAGTATTTT	CASSLVGGAPDTQYF
TRBV11-2	once	TRBJ1-3	TRBD1	TGTGCCAGCAGCTTTCGACAGGGCTCTGGAAACACCATATATTTT	CASSFRQGSGNTIYF
TRBV21-1	few	TRBJ1-5	.	TGTGCCAGCAGCAATAGGGACAGGAGCAATCAGCCCCAGCATTTT	CASSNRDRSNQPQHF
TRBV19	few	TRBJ2-7	TRBD2	TGTGCCAGTAGCAAAGCCTCCCTAGCGGGAGTTCACTACGAGCAGTACTTC	CASSKASLAGVHYEQYF
TRBV7-9	.	TRBJ2-5	.	TGTGCCAGCAGCTTAGTCGCCTCCCTGGCGACCCAGTACTTC	CASSLVASLATQYF
TRBV4-1	once	TRBJ1-1	.	TGCGCCAGCAGCCAAGATCCAGGTGGGAACACTGAAGCTTTCTTT	CASSQDPGGNTEAFF
TRBV6-5	.	TRBJ1-2	TRBD1	TGTGCCAGCTCCCAGGGGGTTAACTATGGCTACACCTTC	CASSQGVNYGYTF
TRBV25-1	.	TRBJ1-2	.	TGTGCCAGCAGTGAAAGTCTAAGAGGGGGCTACACCTTC	CASSESLRGGYTF
TRBV4-3	.	TRBJ2-1	.	TGCGCCAGCAGCCAAGCGGGAGCTACCTACAATGAGCAGTTCTTC	CASSQAGATYNEQFF
TRBV5-5	.	TRBJ2-2	.	TGTGCCAGCAGCTTTGGAGGGATTTATACCGGGGAGCTGTTTTTT	CASSFGGIYTGELFF
TRBV13	.	TRBJ1-2	.	TGTGCCAGCAGCCCCCGGGGAGAATATGGCTACACCTTC	CASSPRGEYGYTF
TRBV10-1	.	TRBJ2-7	TRBD2	TGCGCCAGCACCTTCAGGACTAGCGGGAAACTTGGCGAGCAGTACTTC	CASTFRTSGKLGEQYF
TRBV4-1	.	TRBJ2-3	TRBD2	TGCGCCAGCAGCCAGGGACTAGCGGGAGGCACAGATACGCAGTATTTT	CASSQGLAGGTDTQYF
TRBV23-1	.	TRBJ1-1	.	TGCGCCAGCAGTCTCAACGGACAACCTGAAGCTTTCTTT	CASSLNGQPEAFF
TRBV29-1	.	TRBJ1-1	TRBD1	TGCAGCTTTATTAACAGGGGCTGGGGAGCTTTCTTT	CSFINRGWGAFF
TRBV7-9	.	TRBJ1-3	.	TGTTCCAGCAGCTATACCCCAGACAGAGCTGGAAACACCATATATTTT	CSSSYTPDRAGNTIYF
TRBV12-5	few	TRBJ2-1	TRBD2	TGTGCTAGTGGTCCCCCCGGACTAGCGTCCGGCAATGAGCAGTTCTTC	CASGPPGLASGNEQFF
TRBV5-6	once	TRBJ2-5	TRBD2	TGTGCCAGCAGCAAGGGGACTAGCGGGGGAGAGACCCAGTACTTC	CASSKGTSGGETQYF
TRBV11-2	.	TRBJ2-3	TRBD2	TGTGCCAGCAGCTCAACTAGCGGGTCTAGCACAGATACGCAGTATTTT	CASSSTSGSSTDTQYF
TRBV9	.	TRBJ2-1	TRBD2	TGTGCCAGCAGCGTAGTGGGCGGGAGCTACAATGAGCAGTTCTTC	CASSVVGGSYNEQFF
TRBV5-1	.	TRBJ2-5	.	TGCGCCAGCAGCGCACAAGGATTCGGGGAGACCCAGTACTTC	CASSAQGFGETQYF
TRBV11-2	.	TRBJ2-7	TRBD1	TGTGCCAGCAGCCACCCCCCCCTCCGGGACAGCCAATACGAGCAGTACTTC	CASSHPPLRDSQYEQYF
TRBV4-1	few	TRBJ1-4	.	TGCGCCAGCAGCCAAGACGCGGGGGGCTTGGATGAAAAACTGTTTTTT	CASSQDAGGLDEKLFF
TRBV20-1	.	TRBJ2-5	.	TGCAGTGCTAGAGATCTTGAGACCCAGTACTTC	CSARDLETQYF
TRBV7-6	few	TRBJ2-3	.	TGTGCCAGCACCTCGTCTGATACGCAGTATTTT	CASTSSDTQYF
TRBV6-6	few	TRBJ2-7	.	TGTGCCAGCAGTAGCAGCGGGTACGAGCAGTACTTC	CASSSSGYEQYF
TRBV9	.	TRBJ1-2	.	TGTGCCAGCAGCGCTAACAGGGACAACTATGGCTACACCTTC	CASSANRDNYGYTF
TRBV5-6	.	TRBJ2-1	TRBD2	TGTGCCAGCAGCTCCGGGACTAGGCGTACCTACAATGAGCAGTTCTTC	CASSSGTRRTYNEQFF
TRBV4-3	.	TRBJ2-2	TRBD2	TGCGCCAGCAGCCAAGAATTAAGGGGACTAGCGCGCACCAGGGAGCTGTTTTTT	CASSQELRGLARTRELFF
TRBV5-6	.	TRBJ1-2	TRBD1	TGTGCCAGCAGCTCCCAGGGGGCGCACTATGGCTACACCTTC	CASSSQGAHYGYTF
TRBV7-6	.	TRBJ2-7	.	TGTGCCAGCAGCTTGTCAGACAGATTATACGAGCAGTACTTC	CASSLSDRLYEQYF
TRBV10-2	.	TRBJ1-6	.	TGCGCCAGCAGTGCCAGTAATTCACCCCTCCACTTT	CASSASNSPLHF